Here is one T cell receptor beta chain with its context. CDR3 length: 13 residues. Germline V gene lookup returns CDR1 SQVTM and CDR2 ANQGSEA. The germline V and J ends were trimmed by 4 bases and 3 bases, with 13 bases remaining between them. The sample originates from a study of blood T cells in healthy people across ages. Every donor gave approximately 10 milliliters of peripheral blood. A J-beta primer mix and a sample-barcoded 5' primer were used in a second PCR of roughly 6 to 11 cycles. TCRdb reanalysed the 5' RACE reads using MiXCR and keeps one entry per CDR3 protein. The data show over a million distinct CDR3 sequences, with 20% to 25% seen just once and approximately 0.75% held by the top ten. The sample was also linked to a second study, of T cells of mothers and their children.

Sample: blood. The TCR originated in a girl aged 2 to 9 in good health. V gene TRBV29-1 combines with J gene TRBJ2-7; possible D gene TRBD1, 5 bases. The CDR3 DNA sequence: TGCAGCGTTGGGGGCTATAGTCGCTACGAGCAGTACTTC. It is translated as CSVGGYSRYEQYF.